This TCR beta chain is from a study of blood T cell repertoires in COVID-19. Cohort allocation depended upon clinical history that participants reported. This clone was counted a single time. TCRdb keeps only in-frame clones here, not all; method: immunoSEQ multiplex PCR. This repertoire shows nearly 250,000 clones, around 88% found once; its top ten account for roughly 1.9%. This receptor was obtained from a woman aged 50 to 65 who had recovered from COVID-19. Sequencing was carried out using PBMCs or T cells enriched from blood (not recorded which).

CDR3 loop: CASSVRPGTSGRNEQFF. CDR3 bases: TGTGCCAGCAGCGTACGCCCCGGGACTAGCGGGCGGAATGAGCAGTTCTTC. V usage is TRBV9 and J usage is TRBJ2-1; TRBD2 aligns across 12 bases. The CDR3 has 17 amino acids. V lost 1 base to trimming and J lost 7 bases; unmatched junction nucleotides: 9. CDR1 and CDR2 (germline): SGDLS, YYNGEE.